These 27 T cell receptor beta chains share one sample of origin, sequenced in a study of shared clonotypes between healthy human individuals. The assay was immunoSEQ multiplex PCR, and TCRdb's table has in-frame clones only and misses some. This sample has roughly 550,000 clones; 95% occur once, and the top ten carry 0.09% to 0.13%. Cells designated naive CD8 were CD45RO-negative and were positively selected for CCR7, with terminally differentiated effector memory CD45RA+ cells excluded. Source material: naive CD8+ T cells sorted from blood. These receptors came from a woman in her twenties or thirties in good health.

This chain connects TRBV28 to TRBJ1-2; D might be TRBD1 (5 bases). CDR3 length equals 13 residues. Germline loops: CDR1 MDHEN, CDR2 SYDVKM. V was pared by 4 bases and J by 6 bases, with 12 bases between. The CDR3 DNA reads as TGTGCCAGCAGTTGGGGCGGAGGTGATGGCTACACCTTC. This codes for CASSWGGGDGYTF.

The chain carries TRBV2 and TRBJ2-7; 10 nucleotides match TRBD2. Germline CDR1 reads SNHLY; CDR2 reads FYNNEI. The ends lost 4 bases at V and 4 bases at J; junction bases unmatched: 19. The length of the CDR3 is 19 residues. CDR3 DNA sequence: TGTGCCAGCAGTGGTATACTTCCGGGTAGCGGGAGGATTAGTTACGAGCAGTACTTC. Translating gives CASSGILPGSGRISYEQYF.

The chain has TRBV27 and TRBJ2-7, with 9 bases that match TRBD2. Germline lookup yields CDR1 MNHEY and CDR2 SMNVEV (reference sequence). V was clipped by 8 bases and J by 2 bases; unmatched bases: 7. The CDR3 spans 14 residues. CDR3 amino acids: CASSRLAEAYEQYF. In DNA, the CDR3 is TGTGCCAGCTCAAGACTAGCGGAAGCCTACGAGCAGTACTTC.

V usage is TRBV10-3 and J usage is TRBJ2-1; TRBD2 aligns across 7 bases. CDR3 length: 13 amino acids. Germline V gives CDR1 ENHRY, CDR2 SYGVKD. The trim removed 7 bases at V and 8 bases at J, leaving 8 bases unmatched. DNA for the CDR3: TGTGCCATCATGAGCGGGACCGTGGATGAGCAGTTCTTC. Amino acid sequence: CAIMSGTVDEQFF.

Only one count was recorded for this clone. The V call is TRBV5-4, the J call TRBJ2-7; TRBD2 agrees at 8 bases. Germline lookup yields CDR1 SGHNT and CDR2 YYREEE (reference sequence). The CDR3 contains 15 residues. V was clipped by 0 bases and J by 2 bases; unmatched bases: 4. The CDR3 spells CASSLASTSAYEQYF. CDR3 nucleotides: TGTGCCAGCAGCTTGGCCTCGACTAGCGCCTACGAGCAGTACTTC.

The chain couples TRBV7-9 to TRBJ1-4; D possibly corresponds to TRBD1 (5 bases). Trimming took 4 bases from V and 3 from J, leaving 12 bases between them. The CDR3 loop spans 15 amino acids. Germline CDR1 reads SEHNR; CDR2 reads FQNEAQ (reference sequence). The DNA for the CDR3 is TGTGCCAGCAGCTATCAGGGAGAGGCTAATGAAAAACTGTTTTTT. This codes for CASSYQGEANEKLFF.

V gene TRBV28 combines with J gene TRBJ1-4; D is ambiguous. The CDR3 length is 15 residues. CDR1 and CDR2 from the germline V gene are MDHEN and SYDVKM. Trimming pared 2 bases from V and 2 bases from J, leaving 9 bases between. CDR3 in DNA: TGTGCCAGCAGTTTAATCGGTGCCACTAATGAAAAACTGTTTTTT. Its translation: CASSLIGATNEKLFF. Variable domain in full (rest from reference TRBV28 and TRBJ1-4): DVKVTQSSRYLVKRTGEKVFLECVQDMDHENMFWYRQDPGLGLRLIYFSYDVKMKEKGDIPEGYSVSREKKERFSLILESASTNQTSMYLCASSLIGATNEKLFFGSGTQLSVL.

The chain carries TRBV5-5 and TRBJ2-7; D is unclear. Germline CDR1 reads SGHKS; CDR2 reads YYEKEE (reference sequence). The CDR3 totals 13 residues. The V end lost 2 bases, the J end lost 3 bases, and 9 bases lay between the germline ends. CDR3 bases: TGTGCCAGCAGCTTATCCGACGGCTACGAGCAGTACTTC. This gives the protein CASSLSDGYEQYF.

The chain joins TRBV9 to TRBJ2-5; maybe TRBD2 (6 bases). The CDR3 spans 14 residues. Trimming stripped 4 bases from V and 1 base from J, with 11 bases between. From germline, CDR1 is SGDLS and CDR2 YYNGEE. CDR3 sequence reads: CASSPWDFQETQYF. The CDR3 coding sequence is TGTGCCAGCAGCCCTTGGGACTTCCAAGAGACCCAGTACTTC.

The chain employs TRBV4-1 and TRBJ2-4, with D unclear. Germline loops: CDR1 MGHRA, CDR2 YSYEKL. The germline V and J ends were trimmed by 0 bases and 2 bases, with 8 bases remaining between them. The CDR3 runs 15 residues. CDR3: CASSQDFLSKNIQYF. DNA of the CDR3: TGCGCCAGCAGCCAAGATTTTCTGTCCAAAAACATTCAGTACTTC.

Notes on this clone: This same CDR3 is encoded by further DNA sequences in the sample. The chain is built from TRBV5-4 and TRBJ2-5; a weak D match, TRBD2 (7 bases). The V end lost 0 bases, the J end lost 5 bases, and 14 bases lay between the germline ends. The CDR3 sequence is 15 residues long. Germline-derived CDR1 and CDR2 are SGHNT and YYREEE (reference sequence). CDR3 sequence reads: CASSLVGGGEETQYF. The CDR3 DNA reads TGTGCCAGCAGCTTGGTAGGGGGGGGTGAGGAGACCCAGTACTTC.

CDR3 nucleotides: TGTGCCAGCAGCTTAGCCGACCCTTGGCGCGCGGGCTACGAGCAGTACTTC. Residues: CASSLADPWRAGYEQYF. The V and J genes are TRBV11-2 and TRBJ2-7, with D perhaps TRBD2 (5 bases). Germline V CDR1 and CDR2: SGHAT, FQNNGV. CDR3 length: 17 amino acids. The ends were cut back, 1 base at V and 3 bases at J, with 19 bases in the middle.

The chain links TRBV2 to TRBJ2-5; TRBD2 matches at 8 bases. The length of the CDR3 is 16 residues. V was pared by 8 bases and J by 2 bases, with 13 bases of the junction left unmatched. CDR1 SNHLY and CDR2 FYNNEI come from the germline V gene. The CDR3 DNA is TGTGCCAGCGGCAAGAGCGGGAGCGGGTCTCAAGAGACCCAGTACTTC. Protein: CASGKSGSGSQETQYF.

V gene TRBV28 combines with J gene TRBJ1-3; the D is unclear. The V end was cut by 6 bases, the J end by 0 bases, with 12 bases between. The CDR3 is 15 amino acids. Germline V gene sequence: CDR1 MDHEN, CDR2 SYDVKM. The chain's CDR3 is CASRPSGSSGNTIYF. In nucleotides, the CDR3 is TGTGCCAGCAGACCCTCAGGTAGCTCTGGAAACACCATATATTTT.

The rearrangement joins TRBV28 to TRBJ2-7; 9 bases are a match to TRBD2. V shed 5 bases, J shed 8 bases, and the junction held 4 bases outside the gene matches. This CDR3 contains 12 residues. CDR1 MDHEN and CDR2 SYDVKM come from the germline V gene. CDR3 region: CASSPSGIQQYF. Here the CDR3 DNA reads TGTGCCAGCAGTCCTAGCGGGATTCAGCAGTACTTC.

The chain links TRBV19 to TRBJ1-3; possibly TRBD1 for D (5 bases). With 5 bases removed from V and 4 bases from J, the gap between germline ends came to 18 bases. The CDR3 spans 16 residues. Germline loops: CDR1 LNHDA, CDR2 SQIVND (reference sequence). Here the CDR3 reads CASSPGTLAGGNTIYF. CDR3 DNA: TGTGCCAGTAGTCCCGGGACCTTGGCGGGCGGAAACACCATATATTTT.

The V gene is TRBV6-1, the J gene TRBJ2-1, with 10 nucleotides matching TRBD1. CDR3 size: 15 residues. Unmatched junction bases numbered 11, after V lost 5 bases and J lost 10 bases. Germline loops: CDR1 MNHNS, CDR2 SASEGT. CDR3 coding DNA: TGTGCCAGCAGTTTCCGGGACAGGGGAGCAGGAGAGCAGTTCTTC. It encodes CASSFRDRGAGEQFF.

This chain links TRBV23-1 with TRBJ2-5; D possibly matches TRBD1 or TRBD2 (5 bases each). TRBV23-1 is an ORF; its function is uncertain. Deletions cut 4 bases from V and 1 base from J, with 13 bases between. There are 15 residues in the CDR3. The CDR3 bases are TGCGCCAGCAGTCCGGCGTTGGGGGTCCAAGAGACCCAGTACTTC. Translation gives CASSPALGVQETQYF.

The chain recombines TRBV4-2 with TRBJ2-3; D is unresolved. Germline lookup yields CDR1 LGHNA and CDR2 YNFKEQ. This CDR3 spans 15 amino acids. The V gene lost 0 bases and the J gene lost 0 bases, with 7 bases spanning the gap. The CDR3 region has the DNA TGTGCCAGCAGCCAAGACAAACAGAGCACAGATACGCAGTATTTT. Protein sequence: CASSQDKQSTDTQYF.

The rearrangement links TRBV28 to TRBJ1-1; 7 bases align to TRBD1. This CDR3 has 14 residues. Germline CDR1 is MDHEN and CDR2 is SYDVKM. The trim removed 5 bases at V and 5 bases at J, leaving 8 bases unmatched. CDR3 nucleotides: TGTGCCAGCAGTCCGGACAGGATCCTGACTGAAGCTTTCTTT. The encoded protein is CASSPDRILTEAFF.

The genes are TRBV2 and TRBJ2-7; D may be TRBD2 (5 bases). The CDR3 spans 13 residues. Germline values: CDR1 SNHLY, CDR2 FYNNEI. Trimming took off 6 bases at V and 2 bases at J, with 11 bases between the two ends. The CDR3 loop is CASSEEVAYEQYF. The CDR3 DNA sequence: TGTGCCAGCAGCGAGGAGGTTGCCTACGAGCAGTACTTC.

With regard to this clone: Germline and junction disagree at one end, which may indicate a read error. The chain joins TRBV9 to TRBJ2-5; D is uncertain. Per germline, CDR1 SGDLS and CDR2 YYNGEE. This CDR3 region has 13 residues. The CDR3 DNA is TGTGCCAGCAGCGCCCATGGAAGCATCCCTGACAACTTC. Translating it yields CASSAHGSIPDNF.

About this clone itself: The same CDR3 is also encoded by other DNA sequences in this sample. CDR3 in amino acids: CASSLWNSGANVLTF. CDR3 coding DNA: TGTGCCAGCAGCTTGTGGAACTCTGGGGCCAACGTCCTGACTTTC. The rearrangement uses TRBV5-6 and TRBJ2-6; D is undetermined. With 1 base removed from V and 0 bases from J, the gap between germline ends came to 5 bases. The CDR3 is 15 amino acids. CDR1 and CDR2 (germline): SGHDT, YYEEEE. The full variable domain, in which reference TRBV5-6 and TRBJ2-6 provide the parts outside the CDR3, is DAGVTQSPTHLIKTRGQQVTLRCSPKSGHDTVSWYQQALGQGPQFIFQYYEEEERQRGNFPDRFSGHQFPNYSSELNVNALLLGDSALYLCASSLWNSGANVLTFGAGSRLTVL.

The rearrangement links TRBV20-1 to TRBJ1-1; D is unclear. The CDR3 consists of 11 residues. V gave up 2 bases and J gave up 6 bases, with 7 bases separating them. From germline, CDR1 is DFQATT and CDR2 SNEGSKA (reference sequence). CDR3 nucleotides: TGCAGTGCTAGATTTGGGGCTGAAGCTTTCTTT. Amino acids: CSARFGAEAFF.

This chain joins TRBV30 and TRBJ2-7, with 7 bases aligning to TRBD2. The V gene end was trimmed by 3 bases and the J gene end by 6 bases; junction bases not matched to a gene: 5. Germline V gene sequence: CDR1 GTSNPN, CDR2 SVGIG (reference sequence). This CDR3 comprises 12 residues. The CDR3 spells CAWRRTRGEQYF. The CDR3 nucleotides read TGTGCCTGGAGACGGACTAGGGGCGAGCAGTACTTC.

The V gene is TRBV5-4, the J gene TRBJ1-1; D not certain. The CDR3 contains 13 residues. Germline V gene sequence: CDR1 SGHNT, CDR2 YYREEE (reference sequence). Trimming removed 4 bases from V and 5 bases from J, with 12 bases in between. CDR3 bases: TGTGCCAGCAGCCCACCGGGGAGGACTGAAGCTTTCTTT. This sequence encodes CASSPPGRTEAFF.

This clone was seen only a few times. V usage is TRBV5-6 and J usage is TRBJ2-5; D possibly uses TRBD1 or TRBD2 (6 bases each). The CDR3 loop spans 14 amino acids. V dropped 5 bases and J dropped 5 bases, with 16 bases sitting between them. CDR1 and CDR2 from the germline V gene are SGHDT and YYEEEE. Written as DNA, the CDR3 is TGTGCCAGCAGGCCGTGGGGGGCAGGGGAGACCCAGTACTTC. Its translation is CASRPWGAGETQYF.